Listed here are 15 T cell receptor beta chains from one sample, sequenced in a study of control samples from healthy donors and cancer patients (dated by TCRdb to the early 2020s). The method behind the library was the immunoSEQ multiplex PCR assay. Held by TCRdb, this immuneACCESS table contains in-frame sequences only and omits some clones. Under half of the omission traces to an unresolved V gene where checked; the cause of the rest is unknown. Across this sample there are 140,000 or so clones, with roughly 89% seen only once. The ten largest clonotypes hold around 4.9% of the sample. The sample was blood. The source of these receptors is a man aged 25-45 years in good health.

The chain combines TRBV27 with TRBJ2-1, with D possibly being TRBD2 (5 bases). Germline V gene data show CDR1 as MNHEY and CDR2 as SMNVEV (reference sequence). Trimming left V 9 bases short and J 1 base short, with 16 bases between. CDR3 length: 15 residues. Here the CDR3 reads CASRRAGPSYNEQFF. CDR3 sequence (DNA): TGTGCCAGTAGGCGGGCAGGACCTTCCTACAATGAGCAGTTCTTC.

The chain carries TRBV7-8 and TRBJ2-7, with TRBD1 as a possible D gene (6 bases). The germline V gene encodes CDR1 SGHVS and CDR2 FQNEAQ. V was trimmed by 1 base and J by 9 bases, leaving 16 bases between them. CDR3 length equals 14 residues. The CDR3 sequence: CASSLGRRTEGQYF. CDR3 sequence (DNA): TGTGCCAGCAGCTTAGGGAGACGGACAGAAGGGCAGTACTTC.

CDR3 residues: CASSQKDSYLYEQYF. The DNA for the CDR3 is TGTGCCAGCAGCCAAAAGGACAGCTACCTCTACGAGCAGTACTTC. V and J are TRBV4-2 and TRBJ2-7, with a tentative D call TRBD1 (6 bases). The V and J ends lost 2 bases and 3 bases respectively, with 14 bases between them. The germline V gene has CDR1 LGHNA and CDR2 YNFKEQ. This CDR3 contains 15 residues.

The chain recombines TRBV9 with TRBJ2-7; D unresolved. This CDR3 has 13 amino acids. Per germline, CDR1 SGDLS and CDR2 YYNGEE. V gave up 0 bases and J gave up 3 bases, with 7 bases separating them. The CDR3 bases are TGTGCCAGCAGCGTAGGCGTGGACTACGAGCAGTACTTC. It specifies CASSVGVDYEQYF.

V gene TRBV9 combines with J gene TRBJ2-1; D not certain. Germline V gene lookup returns CDR1 SGDLS and CDR2 YYNGEE. With 0 bases removed from V and 1 base from J, the gap between germline ends came to 11 bases. The CDR3 loop spans 16 amino acids. CDR3 nucleotide sequence: TGTGCCAGCAGCGTAGGGGTCTTACTATCCTACAATGAGCAGTTCTTC. Translated: CASSVGVLLSYNEQFF.

The V and J genes are TRBV19 and TRBJ2-7; D might be TRBD1 (6 bases). Germline assignment: CDR1 LNHDA and CDR2 SQIVND (reference sequence). The CDR3 is 16 amino acids. The germline V and J ends were trimmed by 1 base and 0 bases, with 13 bases remaining between them. This chain's CDR3 is CASSIGSGQSSYEQYF. Here the CDR3 DNA reads TGTGCCAGTAGTATAGGGAGCGGACAGAGCTCCTACGAGCAGTACTTC.

The gene calls are TRBV5-4 and TRBJ2-7; possibly TRBD1 or TRBD2 for D (5 bases each). The length of the CDR3 is 14 residues. The V end was cut by 4 bases, the J end by 0 bases, with 11 bases between. The germline V gene has CDR1 SGHNT and CDR2 YYREEE (reference sequence). The DNA for the CDR3 is TGTGCCAGCAGCCCCGGGGCAGGCTCCTACGAGCAGTACTTC. Protein sequence: CASSPGAGSYEQYF.

The V gene is TRBV7-9, the J gene TRBJ1-1; TRBD1 is a possible D gene (6 bases). The CDR3 is 14 residues long. Germline V CDR1 and CDR2: SEHNR, FQNEAQ (reference sequence). V was pared by 1 base and J by 1 base, with 7 bases between. DNA for the CDR3: TGTGCCAGCAGCTTAGGGACAGCGAACACTGAAGCTTTCTTT. Translated, it gives CASSLGTANTEAFF.

V gene TRBV27 combines with J gene TRBJ2-1; D is tentatively TRBD1 or TRBD2 (5 bases each). Per the germline V gene, CDR1 is MNHEY and CDR2 is SMNVEV (reference sequence). V was shortened by 5 bases and J by 5 bases, with 19 bases between the two germline ends. CDR3 length equals 16 residues. CDR3 bases: TGTGCCAGCAGTACATATACCGGGGCCCTTAACAATGAGCAGTTCTTC. Translation: CASSTYTGALNNEQFF.

This clone was detected only once. The rearrangement links TRBV5-1 to TRBJ1-1; D is unresolved. V was pared by 4 bases and J by 4 bases, with 11 bases between. This CDR3 is built from 13 residues. Germline V CDR1 and CDR2: SGHRS, YFSETQ. The CDR3 sequence is CASSPGTGTEAFF. CDR3 sequence (DNA): TGCGCCAGCAGCCCCGGCACGGGCACTGAAGCTTTCTTT.

The DNA for the CDR3 is TGTGCCAGCAGCTTAGAGCAGTACACTGAAGCTTTCTTT. This translates into CASSLEQYTEAFF. The V call is TRBV7-9, the J call TRBJ1-1; D uncertain. The CDR3 covers 13 residues. Germline assignment: CDR1 SEHNR and CDR2 FQNEAQ (reference sequence). Deletions cut 1 base from V and 3 bases from J, with 6 bases between.

This clone was counted a few times. The rearrangement joins TRBV5-6 to TRBJ2-7, with D unclear. CDR3 length equals 12 residues. Germline values: CDR1 SGHDT, CDR2 YYEEEE. Trimming took 4 bases from V and 0 from J, leaving 5 bases between them. CDR3 DNA sequence: TGTGCCAGCAGCACAAGCTCCTACGAGCAGTACTTC. It codes for CASSTSSYEQYF.

The chain combines TRBV2 with TRBJ2-7, with D perhaps TRBD1 (6 bases). The CDR3 runs to 14 residues. Deletions cut 5 bases from V and 0 bases from J, with 11 bases between. Germline CDR1 reads SNHLY; CDR2 reads FYNNEI. The CDR3 sequence: CASSHHRDSYEQYF. DNA of the CDR3: TGTGCCAGCAGTCACCACAGGGACTCCTACGAGCAGTACTTC.

This chain connects TRBV6-5 to TRBJ1-1; no reliable D call. Germline V gene lookup returns CDR1 MNHEY and CDR2 SVGAGI. Trimming removed 2 bases from V and 3 bases from J, with 10 bases in between. The CDR3 is 14 residues long. The CDR3 bases are TGTGCCAGCAGTTACGAGGTCGGGGACACTGAAGCTTTCTTT. Its protein product is CASSYEVGDTEAFF.

V is TRBV6-2 or TRBV6-3 and J is TRBJ2-7, with 7 positions matching TRBD2. Germline lookup yields CDR1 MNHEY and CDR2 SVGEGT. J gave up 3 bases and V 1 base, and 6 bases lay outside the gene matches. The CDR3 is 15 residues long. CDR3 protein: CASSYLRRGDYEQYF. The CDR3 bases are TGTGCCAGCAGTTACTTACGCCGGGGGGACTACGAGCAGTACTTC.